One and the same sample provided the 25 T cell receptor beta chains below, sequenced in a study of T cells in Graves' hyperthyroidism and ophthalmopathy. From RNA transcripts, TCR beta CDR3 regions were amplified. A set of HTBI primers served as the primers for a first-round RT-PCR of the TCR CDR3. One entry per CDR3 protein results from TCRdb running MiXCR on the multiplex PCR reads. The sample contains 400,000 or so distinct CDR3 sequences, approximately 14% of which appear only once. Sample: blood. The receptors originated from a woman aged 25 to 39 with Graves' ophthalmopathy.

This chain joins TRBV28 and TRBJ1-4; the D is unclear. CDR1 and CDR2 (germline): MDHEN, SYDVKM. V lost 6 bases and J lost 8, with 7 bases in between. The CDR3 consists of 11 residues. The CDR3 region is CASREPEKLFF. As DNA, the CDR3 is TGTGCCAGCAGGGAACCGGAAAAACTGTTTTTT. The variable domain in full, completed from reference TRBV28 and TRBJ1-4, reads DVKVTQSSRYLVKRTGEKVFLECVQDMDHENMFWYRQDPGLGLRLIYFSYDVKMKEKGDIPEGYSVSREKKERFSLILESASTNQTSMYLCASREPEKLFFGSGTQLSVL.

In this sample, this clonotype turned up a few times. The chain employs TRBV10-3 and TRBJ1-1; 7 bases match TRBD1. Per germline, CDR1 ENHRY and CDR2 SYGVKD. This CDR3 is 13 amino acids long. The trim removed 9 bases at V and 0 bases at J, leaving 4 bases unmatched. The CDR3 DNA is TGTGCCATAAAACAGGGGATGAACACTGAAGCTTTCTTT. Translating gives CAIKQGMNTEAFF.

This clonotype was counted many times. This chain links TRBV27 with TRBJ1-4, with unresolved D. V shed 7 bases and J shed 6 bases, with 12 bases lying between them. CDR1 and CDR2 (germline): MNHEY, SMNVEV (reference sequence). CDR3 length: 13 amino acids. The CDR3 sequence is CASTGGEDEKLFF. Here the CDR3 DNA reads TGTGCCAGCACCGGCGGGGAGGATGAAAAACTGTTTTTT.

The rearrangement links TRBV2 to TRBJ1-1, with D possibly matching TRBD1 (6 bases). Germline CDR1 reads SNHLY; CDR2 reads FYNNEI. Between the trimmed V and J ends, which lost 6 bases and 3 bases, there was a span of 14 bases. The CDR3 length is 14 residues. In DNA form, the CDR3 reads TGTGCCAGCAGAGCAGGGGCTGAGGACACTGAAGCTTTCTTT. Translation: CASRAGAEDTEAFF.

The chain links TRBV12-3 or TRBV12-4 to TRBJ2-2; TRBD1 aligns across 7 bases. The CDR3 runs to 13 residues. Unmatched junction bases numbered 3, after V lost 5 bases and J lost 6 bases. For the CDR3, the DNA is TGTGCCAGCAGTAATACAGGGGCCGGGGAGCTGTTTTTT. Encoded protein: CASSNTGAGELFF.

A few counts support this clonotype. A much bigger clone sits one base away, suggesting this may be a read error. V is TRBV9 and J is TRBJ2-1; D is uncertain. Per the germline V gene, CDR1 is SGDLS and CDR2 is YYNGEE. The CDR3 loop spans 15 amino acids. The CDR3 region has the DNA TGTGCCAGCAGCGTAGACTGGAGCTCCTACAATGGGCAGTTCTTC. Protein product: CASSVDWSSYNGQFF.

This clonotype was recorded many times. This chain connects TRBV2 to TRBJ2-4, with 7 bases that match TRBD1. CDR1 is SNHLY and CDR2 is FYNNEI in the germline V gene. J gave up 2 bases and V 2 bases, and 9 bases lay outside the gene matches. The CDR3 extends over 17 amino acids. The CDR3 is CASSEIRGGWTKNIQYF. CDR3 nucleotides: TGTGCCAGCAGTGAAATCCGAGGGGGCTGGACCAAAAACATTCAGTACTTC.

This clonotype was seen at least ten times. The chain combines TRBV3-1 with TRBJ1-2; 7 bases map to TRBD1. This CDR3 contains 16 residues. J lost 3 bases, V lost 4 bases, and 11 bases had no gene match. Germline CDR1 LGHDT, CDR2 YNNKEL (reference sequence). The CDR3 DNA follows: TGTGCCAGCAGCCCGAGAGAGGGACAGCTACACTATGGCTACACCTTC. This sequence encodes CASSPREGQLHYGYTF.

There are many counts of this clonotype. The chain combines TRBV2 with TRBJ2-2; no definite D call. CDR1 and CDR2 (germline): SNHLY, FYNNEI. Trimming removed 5 bases at V and 4 bases at J, with 14 bases between. This CDR3 has 15 amino acids. The CDR3 DNA reads TGTGCCAGCAGTCCCGCGAATTTTGGCACCGGGGAGCTGTTTTTT. Amino acid sequence: CASSPANFGTGELFF.

In its sample, this clonotype was seen many times. The rearrangement links TRBV11-1 to TRBJ2-1, with D unclear. This CDR3 is 13 amino acids long. The V and J ends lost 5 bases and 2 bases respectively, with 7 bases between them. Germline V gives CDR1 SGHAT, CDR2 FQDESV (reference sequence). CDR3 in DNA: TGTGCCAGCAGCATACGGGCCTACAATGAGCAGTTCTTC. Translation gives CASSIRAYNEQFF.

V gene TRBV28 combines with J gene TRBJ2-1; 8 bases map to TRBD1. Germline V gene data show CDR1 as MDHEN and CDR2 as SYDVKM. V lost 2 bases to trimming and J lost 3 bases; unmatched junction nucleotides: 15. This CDR3 is 19 amino acids long. The CDR3 loop reads CASSLTPGGETPNYNEQFF. The CDR3 DNA reads as TGTGCCAGCAGTTTAACCCCAGGGGGCGAAACTCCTAACTACAATGAGCAGTTCTTC.

This clonotype appeared many times. The chain is built from TRBV28 and TRBJ2-6; D is undetermined. CDR3 size: 14 residues. The germline V and J ends were trimmed by 10 bases and 0 bases, with 10 bases remaining between them. Germline lookup yields CDR1 MDHEN and CDR2 SYDVKM. CDR3: CATRTRSGANVLTF. CDR3 coding DNA: TGTGCCACCAGAACTCGCTCTGGGGCCAACGTCCTGACTTTC. The full variable domain, completed using reference TRBV28 and TRBJ2-6, is DVKVTQSSRYLVKRTGEKVFLECVQDMDHENMFWYRQDPGLGLRLIYFSYDVKMKEKGDIPEGYSVSREKKERFSLILESASTNQTSMYLCATRTRSGANVLTFGAGSRLTVL.

The chain carries TRBV18 and TRBJ1-4; D ambiguous. The V gene lost 3 bases and the J gene lost 0 bases, with 8 bases spanning the gap. Looked up from germline, CDR1 is KGHSH and CDR2 is LQKENI. This CDR3 region has 15 residues. The CDR3 is CASSPQLATNEKLFF. The CDR3 coding sequence is TGTGCCAGCTCACCGCAGCTCGCAACTAATGAAAAACTGTTTTTT.

This clonotype was found many times. V and J are TRBV11-3 and TRBJ2-2, with D perhaps given as TRBD1 or TRBD2 (6 bases each). The CDR3 loop spans 17 amino acids. CDR1 is SGHNT and CDR2 is YENEEA in the germline V gene. V shed 10 bases and J shed 2 bases, with 23 bases lying between them. The CDR3 DNA reads as TGTGCCACCAGGGTGAGGGGGGTCGGTTCAAACACCGGGGAGCTGTTTTTT. This codes for CATRVRGVGSNTGELFF.

The chain has TRBV28 and TRBJ1-4, with D uncertain. Germline assignment: CDR1 MDHEN and CDR2 SYDVKM. V was shortened by 1 base and J by 0 bases, with 6 bases between the two germline ends. CDR3 length equals 15 residues. CDR3 DNA: TGTGCCAGCAGTTTATTGGTGACAACTAATGAAAAACTGTTTTTT. Amino acids: CASSLLVTTNEKLFF.

The J gene is TRBJ2-7, the V gene TRBV20-1, with no clear D. V was shortened by 0 bases and J by 3 bases, with 6 bases between the two germline ends. The CDR3 spans 12 residues. Looked up from germline, CDR1 is DFQATT and CDR2 is SNEGSKA (reference sequence). CDR3 DNA: TGCAGTGCTAGAGAGGCGCTCTACGAGCAGTACTTC. Protein: CSAREALYEQYF.

This clonotype was found a few times. V and J are TRBV20-1 and TRBJ1-4; D is unresolved. The CDR3 sequence is 14 residues long. Trimming removed 5 bases at V and 4 bases at J, with 14 bases between. Germline V gives CDR1 DFQATT, CDR2 SNEGSKA (reference sequence). As DNA, the CDR3 is TGCAGTGCTGGAGGAGCGTGGAGTAATGAAAAACTGTTTTTT. Translated: CSAGGAWSNEKLFF.

The chain combines TRBV3-1 with TRBJ2-2, with TRBD2 identical over 11 bases. The CDR3 sequence is 17 residues long. Germline-derived CDR1 and CDR2 are LGHDT and YNNKEL (reference sequence). V shed 3 bases, J shed 0 bases, and the junction held 3 bases outside the gene matches. CDR3 amino acids: CASSHLAGGSNTGELFF. Written as DNA, the CDR3 is TGTGCCAGCAGCCACCTAGCGGGGGGATCGAACACCGGGGAGCTGTTTTTT.

This clonotype occurred a few times. The chain carries TRBV28 and TRBJ1-2; possibly TRBD1 for D (5 bases). With 7 bases removed from V and 2 bases from J, the gap between germline ends came to 14 bases. CDR3 length: 14 amino acids. The germline V gene has CDR1 MDHEN and CDR2 SYDVKM. CDR3 DNA sequence: TGTGCCAGCAATGGTGGAGGGACGAACTATGGCTACACCTTC. Protein sequence: CASNGGGTNYGYTF.

The chain employs TRBV3-1 and TRBJ1-5; D perhaps matches TRBD1 (5 bases). The CDR3 sequence is 13 residues long. The germline V gene encodes CDR1 LGHDT and CDR2 YNNKEL (reference sequence). The V end was cut by 4 bases, the J end by 7 bases, with 11 bases between. Here the CDR3 reads CASSPRGEQPQHF. Written as DNA, the CDR3 is TGTGCCAGCAGCCCGCGGGGGGAACAGCCCCAGCATTTT.

Note on this clonotype: A read error may be the cause here, since a much bigger clone is one base away. V is TRBV12-3 or TRBV12-4 and J is TRBJ1-5; D uncertain. The CDR3 has 14 amino acids. V was pared by 3 bases and J by 1 base, with 7 bases between. The CDR3 DNA reads TGTGCCAGCAGTTTTGGGGAGAGCAATCAGCCCCAGCATTTT. This translates into CASSFGESNQPQHF.

This chain uses TRBV6-1 with TRBJ2-1, with D perhaps assigned TRBD1 or TRBD2 (5 bases each). CDR1 and CDR2 (germline): MNHNS, SASEGT. The V and J ends lost 6 bases and 1 base respectively, with 13 bases between them. The CDR3 has 15 residues. The CDR3 loop reads CASRTTGRSYNEQFF. DNA of the CDR3: TGTGCCAGCAGGACAACGGGGCGTTCCTACAATGAGCAGTTCTTC.

At least ten counts were recorded for this clonotype. The V gene is TRBV7-2, the J gene TRBJ2-1; 10 bases are a match to TRBD2. CDR1 is SGHTA, CDR2 FQGNSA, per germline. This CDR3 spans 15 amino acids. V shed 2 bases, J shed 8 bases, and the junction held 6 bases outside the gene matches. CDR3 sequence (DNA): TGTGCCAGCAGCTTACTAGCGGGGGCCGGGGATGAGCAGTTCTTC. Its translation: CASSLLAGAGDEQFF.

This clonotype was found many times. V and J are TRBV28 and TRBJ1-5, with TRBD1 as a possible D gene (6 bases). The germline V gene encodes CDR1 MDHEN and CDR2 SYDVKM. V was cut by 6 bases and J by 0 bases, with 12 bases left in between. The CDR3 loop spans 15 amino acids. CDR3 coding DNA: TGTGCCAGCAGCAGGGGACTTTTTAGCAATCAGCCCCAGCATTTT. Translation gives CASSRGLFSNQPQHF.

This clonotype was picked up a small number of times. The J gene is TRBJ1-4, the V gene TRBV27; no definite D call. In germline, CDR1 is MNHEY, CDR2 SMNVEV (reference sequence). V lost 7 bases to trimming and J lost 7 bases, with 25 bases between them. This CDR3 is 17 amino acids long. The CDR3 nucleotides read TGTGCCAGCACCCCCGCTTCGTGGGTCGGATTTAGTGAAAAACTGTTTTTT. Protein product: CASTPASWVGFSEKLFF.